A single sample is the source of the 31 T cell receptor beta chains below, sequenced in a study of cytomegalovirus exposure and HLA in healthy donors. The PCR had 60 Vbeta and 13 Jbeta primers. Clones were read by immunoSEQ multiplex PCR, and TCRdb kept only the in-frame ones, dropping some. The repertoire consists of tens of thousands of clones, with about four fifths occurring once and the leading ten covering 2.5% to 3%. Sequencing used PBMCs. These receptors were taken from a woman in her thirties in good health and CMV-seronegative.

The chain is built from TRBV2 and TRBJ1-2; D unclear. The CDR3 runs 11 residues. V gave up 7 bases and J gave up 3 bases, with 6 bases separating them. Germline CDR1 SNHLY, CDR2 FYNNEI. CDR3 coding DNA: TGTGCCAGCACGGGGTACTATGGCTACACCTTC. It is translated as CASTGYYGYTF.

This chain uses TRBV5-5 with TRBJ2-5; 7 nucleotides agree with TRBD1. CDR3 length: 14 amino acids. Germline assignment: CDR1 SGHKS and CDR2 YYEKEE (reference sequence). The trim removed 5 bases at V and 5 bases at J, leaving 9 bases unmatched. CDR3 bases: TGTGCCAGCAGAATAAGACAGGGCGCGGAGACCCAGTACTTC. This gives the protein CASRIRQGAETQYF.

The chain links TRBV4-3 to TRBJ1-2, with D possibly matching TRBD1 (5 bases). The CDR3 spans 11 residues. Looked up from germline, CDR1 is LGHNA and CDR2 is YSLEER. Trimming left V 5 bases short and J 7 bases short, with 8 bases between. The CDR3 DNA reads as TGCGCCAGCAGCAAGGGGTCTGGCTACACCTTC. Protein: CASSKGSGYTF.

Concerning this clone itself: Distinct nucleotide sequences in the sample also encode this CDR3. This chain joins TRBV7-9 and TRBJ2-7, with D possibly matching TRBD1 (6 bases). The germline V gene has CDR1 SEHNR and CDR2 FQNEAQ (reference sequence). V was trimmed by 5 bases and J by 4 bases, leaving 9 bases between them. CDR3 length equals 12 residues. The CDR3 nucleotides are TGTGCCAGCAGCCCGACAGGTTACGAGCAGTACTTC. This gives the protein CASSPTGYEQYF.

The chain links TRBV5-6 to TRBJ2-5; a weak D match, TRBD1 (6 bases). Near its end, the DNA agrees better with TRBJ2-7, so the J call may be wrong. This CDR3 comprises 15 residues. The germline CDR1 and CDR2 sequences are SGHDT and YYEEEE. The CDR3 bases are TGTGCCAGCAGCTTGGGACGTCAGGGGTACAACGAGCAGTACTTC. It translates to CASSLGRQGYNEQYF.

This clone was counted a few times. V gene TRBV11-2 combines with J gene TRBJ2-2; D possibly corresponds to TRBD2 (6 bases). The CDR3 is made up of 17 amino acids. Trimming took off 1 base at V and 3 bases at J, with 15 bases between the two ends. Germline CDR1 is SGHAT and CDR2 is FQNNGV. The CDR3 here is CASSLAGIKRDTGELFF. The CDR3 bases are TGTGCCAGCAGCTTAGCTGGGATCAAGCGGGACACCGGGGAGCTGTTTTTT.

CDR3 region: CASRGGPHTEAFF. CDR3 nucleotide sequence: TGTGCCAGCAGGGGAGGCCCGCACACTGAAGCTTTCTTT. This rearrangement joins TRBV6-5 to TRBJ1-1; D is undetermined. The V gene lost 6 bases and the J gene lost 3 bases, with 11 bases spanning the gap. The V gene's germline CDR1 is MNHEY and CDR2 SVGAGI. The CDR3 extends over 13 amino acids.

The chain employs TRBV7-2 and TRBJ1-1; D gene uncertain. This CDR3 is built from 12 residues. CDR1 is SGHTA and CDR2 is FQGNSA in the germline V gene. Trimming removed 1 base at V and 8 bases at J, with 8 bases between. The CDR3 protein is CASSLVEKEAFF. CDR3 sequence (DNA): TGTGCCAGCAGCTTAGTAGAAAAGGAAGCTTTCTTT.

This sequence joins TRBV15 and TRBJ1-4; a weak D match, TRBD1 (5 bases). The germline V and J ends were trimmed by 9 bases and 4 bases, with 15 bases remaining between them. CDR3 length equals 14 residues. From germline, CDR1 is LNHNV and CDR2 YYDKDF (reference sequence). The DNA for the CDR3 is TGTGCCACGGAGGAATGGGGGGGTAATGAAAAACTGTTTTTT. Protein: CATEEWGGNEKLFF.

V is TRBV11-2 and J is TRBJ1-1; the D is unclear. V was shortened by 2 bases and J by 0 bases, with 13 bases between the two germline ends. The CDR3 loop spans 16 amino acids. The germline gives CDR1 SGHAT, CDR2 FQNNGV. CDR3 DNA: TGTGCCAGCAGCTTATCGGCCGGCAGCGTGAACACTGAAGCTTTCTTT. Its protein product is CASSLSAGSVNTEAFF.

As DNA, the CDR3 is TGTGCCAGCAGTGGTAGAAGCGGGGGGGCCCCCGGGGAGCTGTTTTTT. Amino acid sequence: CASSGRSGGAPGELFF. This chain connects TRBV6-1 to TRBJ2-2, with 10 bases that match TRBD2. The CDR3 is 16 amino acids. V shed 4 bases, J shed 6 bases, and the junction held 8 bases outside the gene matches. Germline V gives CDR1 MNHNS, CDR2 SASEGT.

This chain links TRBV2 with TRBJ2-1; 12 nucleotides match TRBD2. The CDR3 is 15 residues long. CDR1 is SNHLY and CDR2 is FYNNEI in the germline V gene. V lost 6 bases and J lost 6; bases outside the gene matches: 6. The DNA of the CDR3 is TGTGCCAGCAGGCGACTAGCGGGGGCAGGCAATGAGCAGTTCTTC. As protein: CASRRLAGAGNEQFF.

The CDR3 spells CASSLVSGSIYEQYF. The CDR3 coding sequence is TGTGCCAGCAGCTTGGTCTCTGGGAGTATCTACGAGCAGTACTTC. The chain is built from TRBV11-3 and TRBJ2-7; D possibly corresponds to TRBD2 (5 bases). The germline V gene encodes CDR1 SGHNT and CDR2 YENEEA. The CDR3 contains 15 residues. V lost 3 bases and J 3 bases, leaving 15 bases between the germline ends.

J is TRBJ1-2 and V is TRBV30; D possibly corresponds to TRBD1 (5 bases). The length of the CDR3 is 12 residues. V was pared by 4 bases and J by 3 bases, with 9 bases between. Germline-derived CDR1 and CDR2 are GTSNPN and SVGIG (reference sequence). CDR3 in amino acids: CAWTRDYYGYTF. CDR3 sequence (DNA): TGTGCCTGGACCAGGGACTACTATGGCTACACCTTC.

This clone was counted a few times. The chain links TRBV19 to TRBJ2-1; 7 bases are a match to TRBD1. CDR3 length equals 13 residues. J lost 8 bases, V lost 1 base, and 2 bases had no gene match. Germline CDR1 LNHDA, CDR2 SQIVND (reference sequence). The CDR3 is CASSIGRGYEQFF. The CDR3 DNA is TGTGCCAGTAGTATAGGCAGGGGGTATGAGCAGTTCTTC.

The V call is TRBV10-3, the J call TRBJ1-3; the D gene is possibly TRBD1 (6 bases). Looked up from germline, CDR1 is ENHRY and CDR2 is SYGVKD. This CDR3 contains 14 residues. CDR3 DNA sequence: TGTGCATCAAGAGGGGGGGCTGCCGGAAACACCATATATTTT. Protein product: CASRGGAAGNTIYF.

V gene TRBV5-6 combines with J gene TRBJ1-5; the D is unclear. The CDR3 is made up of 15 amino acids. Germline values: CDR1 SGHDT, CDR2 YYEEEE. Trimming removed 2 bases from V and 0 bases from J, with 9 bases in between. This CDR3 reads CASSFFAGSNQPQHF. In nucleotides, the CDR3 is TGTGCCAGCAGCTTTTTCGCGGGTAGCAATCAGCCCCAGCATTTT.

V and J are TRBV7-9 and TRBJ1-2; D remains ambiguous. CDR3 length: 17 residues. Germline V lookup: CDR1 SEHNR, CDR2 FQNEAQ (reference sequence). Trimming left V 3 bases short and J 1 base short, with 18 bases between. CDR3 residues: CASSFTIPQTDNYGYTF. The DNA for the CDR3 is TGTGCCAGCAGCTTCACCATACCCCAAACAGATAACTATGGCTACACCTTC.

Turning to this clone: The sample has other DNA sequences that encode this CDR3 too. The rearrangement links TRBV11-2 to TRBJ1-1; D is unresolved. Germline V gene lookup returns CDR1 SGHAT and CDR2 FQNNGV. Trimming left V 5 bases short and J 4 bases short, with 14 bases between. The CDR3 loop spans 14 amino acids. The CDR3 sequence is CASSPPGKSTEAFF. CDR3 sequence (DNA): TGTGCCAGCAGCCCTCCGGGTAAGAGCACTGAAGCTTTCTTT.

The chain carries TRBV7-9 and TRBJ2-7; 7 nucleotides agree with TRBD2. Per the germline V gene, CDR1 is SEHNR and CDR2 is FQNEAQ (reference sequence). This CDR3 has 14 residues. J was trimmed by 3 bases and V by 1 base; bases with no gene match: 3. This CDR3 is CASSLVSGDYEQYF. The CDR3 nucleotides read TGTGCCAGCAGCTTAGTAAGCGGGGACTACGAGCAGTACTTC.

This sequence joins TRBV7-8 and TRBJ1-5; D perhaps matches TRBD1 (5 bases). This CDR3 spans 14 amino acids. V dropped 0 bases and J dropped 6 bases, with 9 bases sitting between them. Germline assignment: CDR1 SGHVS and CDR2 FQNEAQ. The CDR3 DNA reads TGTGCCAGCAGCTTAGCCAGGGAGGGTCAGCCCCAGCATTTT. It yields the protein CASSLAREGQPQHF.

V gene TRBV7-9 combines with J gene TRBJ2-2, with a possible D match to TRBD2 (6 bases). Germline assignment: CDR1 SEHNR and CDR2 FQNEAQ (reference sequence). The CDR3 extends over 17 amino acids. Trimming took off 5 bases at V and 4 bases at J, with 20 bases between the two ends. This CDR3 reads CASSLGTPNRGTGELFF. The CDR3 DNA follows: TGTGCCAGCAGCCTCGGGACTCCGAATCGGGGCACCGGGGAGCTGTTTTTT.

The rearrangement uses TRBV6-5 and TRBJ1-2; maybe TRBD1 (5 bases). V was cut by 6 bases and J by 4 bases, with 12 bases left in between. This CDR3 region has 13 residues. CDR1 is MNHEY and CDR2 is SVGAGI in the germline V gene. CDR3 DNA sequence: TGTGCCAGCAGGCCCCCGGGGGGCTATGGCTACACCTTC. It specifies CASRPPGGYGYTF.

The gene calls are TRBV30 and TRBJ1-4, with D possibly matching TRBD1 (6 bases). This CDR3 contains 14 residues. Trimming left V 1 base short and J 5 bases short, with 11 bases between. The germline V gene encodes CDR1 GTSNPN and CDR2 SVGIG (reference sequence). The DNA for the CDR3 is TGTGCCTGGAGTGGGGGAAGGGGGAATGAAAAACTGTTTTTT. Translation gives CAWSGGRGNEKLFF.

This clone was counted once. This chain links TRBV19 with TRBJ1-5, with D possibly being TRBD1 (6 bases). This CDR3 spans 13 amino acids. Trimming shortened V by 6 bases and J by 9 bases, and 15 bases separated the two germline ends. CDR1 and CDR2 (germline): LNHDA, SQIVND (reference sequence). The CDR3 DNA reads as TGTGCCAGTAGGACAGGCGGCCGAGGGCCCCAGCATTTT. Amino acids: CASRTGGRGPQHF.

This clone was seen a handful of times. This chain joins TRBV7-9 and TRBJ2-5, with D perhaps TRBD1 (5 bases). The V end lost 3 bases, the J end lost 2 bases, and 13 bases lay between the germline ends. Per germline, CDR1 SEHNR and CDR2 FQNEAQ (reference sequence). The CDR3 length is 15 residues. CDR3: CASSLGRDTQETQYF. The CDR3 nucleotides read TGTGCCAGCAGCTTGGGCAGGGATACTCAAGAGACCCAGTACTTC.

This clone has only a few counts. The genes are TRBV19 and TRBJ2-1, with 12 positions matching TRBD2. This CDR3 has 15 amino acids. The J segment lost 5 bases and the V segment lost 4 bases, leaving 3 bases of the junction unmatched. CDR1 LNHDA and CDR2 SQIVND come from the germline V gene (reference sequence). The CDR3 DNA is TGTGCCAGTAGTAAAACTAGCGGGGGGAACAATGAGCAGTTCTTC. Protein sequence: CASSKTSGGNNEQFF.

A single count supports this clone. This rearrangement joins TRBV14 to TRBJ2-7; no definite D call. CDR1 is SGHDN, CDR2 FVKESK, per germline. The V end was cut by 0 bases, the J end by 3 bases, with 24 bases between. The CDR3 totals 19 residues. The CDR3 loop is CASSQEGALVSSNFYEQYF. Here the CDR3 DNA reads TGTGCCAGCAGCCAAGAGGGCGCCCTTGTATCTTCTAATTTCTACGAGCAGTACTTC.

The CDR3 region is CASSVEQGSGELFF. DNA of the CDR3: TGTGCCAGCAGTGTAGAGCAGGGCTCCGGGGAGCTGTTTTTT. The chain is built from TRBV6-4 and TRBJ2-2, with D possibly TRBD1 on 5 matching bases. Germline V gene lookup returns CDR1 MRHNA and CDR2 SNTAGT. V was cut by 4 bases and J by 6 bases, with 12 bases left in between. This CDR3 region has 14 residues.

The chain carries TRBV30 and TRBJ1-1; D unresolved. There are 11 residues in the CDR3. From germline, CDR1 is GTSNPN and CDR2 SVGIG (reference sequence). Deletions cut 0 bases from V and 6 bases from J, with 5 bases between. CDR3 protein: CAWSVSSEAFF. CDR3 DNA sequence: TGTGCCTGGAGTGTATCCTCTGAAGCTTTCTTT.

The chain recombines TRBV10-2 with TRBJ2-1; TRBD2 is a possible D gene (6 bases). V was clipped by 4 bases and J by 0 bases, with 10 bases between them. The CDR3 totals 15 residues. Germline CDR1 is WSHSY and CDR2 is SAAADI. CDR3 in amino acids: CASSVMRGSYNEQFF. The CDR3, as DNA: TGCGCCAGCAGTGTTATGCGGGGCTCCTACAATGAGCAGTTCTTC.